Listed below are T cell receptor beta chains from one sample, sequenced in a study of PD-L1 blockade in urothelial cancer. Data came from immunoSEQ multiplex PCR; TCRdb stores just in-frame clones and leaves some out. Of 40,000 to 55,000 clones listed, 70% to 90% were seen once; the top ten hold around 25%. Sequences were derived from PBMCs, sampled around atezolizumab (anti-PD-L1) treatment. The receptors were sampled from a donor over 35 with urothelial cancer. Each CDR3 is given with its conserved first and last residue. The D gene is left open where the match is weak. A clone size is listed for some rows: how often the clone was seen (once, few, many), or a class if it is expanded.

D	V	size	J	CDR3	DNA
TRBD1	TRBV7-6	NA	TRBJ2-7	CASSYGTGPSYEQYF	TGTGCCAGCAGCTACGGGACAGGGCCCTCCTACGAGCAGTACTTC
TRBD2	TRBV9	NA	TRBJ2-7	CASSAGGNEQYF	TGTGCCAGCAGCGCGGGGGGGAACGAGCAGTACTTC
TRBD1	TRBV29-1	few	TRBJ2-3	CSVGGQFLDTQYF	TGCAGCGTTGGGGGACAGTTCCTCGATACGCAGTATTTT
NA	TRBV28	NA	TRBJ2-1	CASSLSPKLGEQFF	TGTGCCAGCAGCTTATCCCCTAAACTAGGTGAGCAGTTCTTC
TRBD2	TRBV15	few	TRBJ2-1	CATSRDWDSGRAYEQFF	TGTGCCACCAGCAGAGATTGGGATAGCGGGAGGGCTTATGAGCAGTTCTTC
TRBD1	TRBV6-5	NA	TRBJ1-4	CASTRTGAGNEKLFF	TGTGCCAGCACTAGGACAGGGGCAGGGAATGAAAAACTGTTTTTT
TRBD2	TRBV9	NA	TRBJ2-1	CASSVGQTSGYNEQFF	TGTGCCAGCAGCGTAGGTCAAACTAGCGGCTACAATGAGCAGTTCTTC
TRBD2	TRBV11-3	NA	TRBJ2-7	CASSLGLAGVEQYF	TGTGCCAGCAGCTTAGGGCTAGCGGGAGTCGAGCAGTACTTC
TRBD1	TRBV6-1	NA	TRBJ2-3	CASSQAPGQAETQYF	TGTGCCAGCAGCCAAGCCCCCGGACAGGCTGAGACGCAGTATTTT
NA	TRBV20-1	NA	TRBJ1-1	CSARVGLEAFF	TGCAGTGCTAGAGTGGGGCTTGAAGCTTTCTTT
TRBD2	TRBV15	NA	TRBJ2-3	CATCGRGADTQYF	TGTGCCACCTGCGGGAGGGGTGCAGATACGCAGTATTTT
NA	TRBV18	NA	TRBJ2-7	CASSPGDSSYEQYF	TGTGCCAGCTCACCTGGGGACTCCTCCTACGAGCAGTACTTC
TRBD1	TRBV7-6	NA	TRBJ1-2	CASSPGTGWILGQGFNYGYTF	TGTGCCAGCAGCCCTGGGACAGGGTGGATCCTGGGCCAAGGTTTTAACTATGGCTACACCTTC
NA	TRBV7-2	NA	TRBJ2-5	CASSPGETQYF	TGTGCCAGCAGCCCGGGAGAGACCCAGTACTTC
TRBD2	TRBV30	NA	TRBJ2-1	CACTQGTSTNEQFF	TGTGCCTGCACCCAGGGGACTAGCACCAATGAGCAGTTCTTC
NA	TRBV6-5	NA	TRBJ2-2	CASHSGGTGELFF	TGTGCCAGCCATTCCGGGGGCACCGGGGAGCTGTTTTTT
NA	TRBV19	NA	TRBJ1-3	CASSKRGPGQPSSGNTIYF	TGTGCCAGTAGTAAAAGGGGCCCCGGACAGCCGAGCTCTGGAAACACCATATATTTT
NA	TRBV19	NA	TRBJ1-2	CASSKDSDRGYTF	TGTGCCAGTAGTAAGGACAGTGATAGAGGCTACACCTTC